Listed here are 6 T cell receptor beta chains from one sample, sequenced in a study of beta chain features in type 1 diabetes (dated by TCRdb to 2017 to 2018). Libraries were built with the immunoSEQ multiplex PCR assay. The entire amount of isolated RNA was reverse transcribed using the High Capacity cDNA Reverse Transcription Kit, so the sequenced TCRB transcripts were expressed ones. Held by TCRdb, this immuneACCESS table contains in-frame sequences only and omits some clones. Under half of the omission traces to an unresolved V gene where checked; the cause of the rest is unknown. The sample table shows a few hundred thousand clones, and roughly 16% are seen once. The ten top clones hold roughly 0.017% of the sample. Sequencing input: naive CD4+ T cells from blood. The cell subset or site label for this specimen denotes: true naive CD4+ T cells. These receptors were taken from a woman under 30 in good health.

This clone was seen a handful of times. The rearrangement links TRBV9 to TRBJ1-5, with 9 bases lining up with TRBD1. Unmatched junction bases numbered 7, after V lost 0 bases and J lost 6 bases. The CDR3 covers 16 residues. CDR1 is SGDLS, CDR2 YYNGEE, per germline. The chain's CDR3 is CASSVGEDRGFQPQHF. CDR3 nucleotide sequence: TGTGCCAGCAGCGTAGGTGAGGACAGGGGTTTTCAGCCCCAGCATTTT.

This clone was picked up a small number of times. The gene calls are TRBV14 and TRBJ1-5; TRBD1 might be the D (5 bases). CDR3 length equals 13 residues. The germline V and J ends were trimmed by 1 base and 9 bases, with 10 bases remaining between them. Germline CDR1 SGHDN, CDR2 FVKESK. This chain's CDR3 is CASSQVRAGPQHF. DNA of the CDR3: TGTGCCAGCAGCCAAGTCAGGGCTGGGCCCCAGCATTTT.

This clone appeared a few times. V and J are TRBV19 and TRBJ1-1; D not certain. The ends were cut back, 4 bases at V and 0 bases at J, with 6 bases in the middle. Germline loops: CDR1 LNHDA, CDR2 SQIVND (reference sequence). CDR3 length: 13 amino acids. The CDR3 coding sequence is TGTGCCAGTAGTAAAAGCATGAACACTGAAGCTTTCTTT. Amino acid sequence: CASSKSMNTEAFF. Variable domain in full (rest from reference TRBV19 and TRBJ1-1): DGGITQSPKYLFRKEGQNVTLSCEQNLNHDAMYWYRQDPGQGLRLIYYSQIVNDFQKGDIAEGYSVSREKKESFPLTVTSAQKNPTAFYLCASSKSMNTEAFFGQGTRLTVV.

V and J are TRBV29-1 and TRBJ2-3; 7 bases agree with TRBD1. This CDR3 is built from 14 residues. Germline lookup yields CDR1 SQVTM and CDR2 ANQGSEA. J gave up 0 bases and V 6 bases, and 6 bases lay outside the gene matches. CDR3 nucleotide sequence: TGCAGCGTGGGACAGAGTTCTAGCACAGATACGCAGTATTTT. As protein: CSVGQSSSTDTQYF.

V and J are TRBV30 and TRBJ1-1, with D possibly TRBD1 on 6 matching bases. V was trimmed by 4 bases and J by 1 base, leaving 13 bases between them. CDR1 is GTSNPN, CDR2 SVGIG, per germline (reference sequence). The CDR3 runs to 14 residues. The CDR3 spells CAWTEQGPNTEAFF. CDR3 sequence (DNA): TGTGCCTGGACCGAACAGGGACCGAACACTGAAGCTTTCTTT. Based on the CDR3 plus reference TRBV30 and TRBJ1-1, the full variable domain is SQTIHQWPATLVQPVGSPLSLECTVEGTSNPNLYWYRQAAGRGLQLLFYSVGIGQISSEVPQNLSASRPQDRQFILSSKKLLLSDSGFYLCAWTEQGPNTEAFFGQGTRLTVV.

Remarks on this clone: The sample contains more than one DNA sequence encoding this CDR3. The V call is TRBV9, the J call TRBJ2-3, with a weak D call TRBD2 (6 bases). CDR3 size: 16 residues. V was shortened by 0 bases and J by 0 bases, with 11 bases between the two germline ends. Germline CDR1 reads SGDLS; CDR2 reads YYNGEE. CDR3 residues: CASSVVGSGSTDTQYF. The DNA of the CDR3 is TGTGCCAGCAGCGTAGTCGGTAGCGGAAGCACAGATACGCAGTATTTT.